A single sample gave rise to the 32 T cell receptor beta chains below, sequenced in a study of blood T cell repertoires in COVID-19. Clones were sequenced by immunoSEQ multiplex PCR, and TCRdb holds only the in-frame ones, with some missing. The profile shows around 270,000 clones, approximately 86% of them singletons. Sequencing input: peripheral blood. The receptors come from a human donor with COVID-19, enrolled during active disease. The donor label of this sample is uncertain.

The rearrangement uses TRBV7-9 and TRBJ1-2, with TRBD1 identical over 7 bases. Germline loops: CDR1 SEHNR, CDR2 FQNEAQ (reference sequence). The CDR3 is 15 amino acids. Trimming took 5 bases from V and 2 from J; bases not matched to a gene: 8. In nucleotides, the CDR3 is TGTGCCAGCAGCCTATCACTCAGGGGGAACTATGGCTACACCTTC. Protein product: CASSLSLRGNYGYTF.

Here the CDR3 DNA reads TGTGCCAGCAGCTTTGAACAGGGAATGGATGAGCAGTTCTTC. Its protein product is CASSFEQGMDEQFF. The J gene is TRBJ2-1, the V gene TRBV7-9; TRBD1 is a possible D gene (6 bases). The CDR3 spans 14 residues. Germline V gene lookup returns CDR1 SEHNR and CDR2 FQNEAQ (reference sequence). V was shortened by 3 bases and J by 8 bases, with 14 bases between the two germline ends.

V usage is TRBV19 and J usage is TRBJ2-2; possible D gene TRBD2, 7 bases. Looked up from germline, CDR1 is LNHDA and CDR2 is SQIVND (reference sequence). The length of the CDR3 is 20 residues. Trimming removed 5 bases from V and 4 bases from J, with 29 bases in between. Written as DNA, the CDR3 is TGTGCCAGTAGTCCTCTCGGGACGGGGGGCCTCAAATCCTCCACCGGGGAGCTGTTTTTT. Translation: CASSPLGTGGLKSSTGELFF. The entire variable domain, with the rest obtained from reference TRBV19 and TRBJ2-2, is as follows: DGGITQSPKYLFRKEGQNVTLSCEQNLNHDAMYWYRQDPGQGLRLIYYSQIVNDFQKGDIAEGYSVSREKKESFPLTVTSAQKNPTAFYLCASSPLGTGGLKSSTGELFFGEGSRLTVL.

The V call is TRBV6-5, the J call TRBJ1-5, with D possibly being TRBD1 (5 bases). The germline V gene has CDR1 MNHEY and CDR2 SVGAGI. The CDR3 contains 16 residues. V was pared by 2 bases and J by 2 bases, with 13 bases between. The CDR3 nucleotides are TGTGCCAGCAGTTACCTGTCAGGGTTGGGCAATCAGCCCCAGCATTTT. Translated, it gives CASSYLSGLGNQPQHF.

The CDR3 DNA is TGTGCCACTTTAACAGGGGCTTCGAACGAGCAGTACTTC. This translates into CATLTGASNEQYF. This chain connects TRBV9 to TRBJ2-7; 7 bases are shared with TRBD1. The germline V gene has CDR1 SGDLS and CDR2 YYNGEE. V dropped 9 bases and J dropped 5; count of bases not matched to a gene: 11. The CDR3 consists of 13 residues.

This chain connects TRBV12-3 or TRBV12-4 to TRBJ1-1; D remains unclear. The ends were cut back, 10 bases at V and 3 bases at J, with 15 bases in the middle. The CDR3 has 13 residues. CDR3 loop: CATRRGEDTEAFF. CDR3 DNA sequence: TGTGCCACCCGACGGGGTGAAGACACTGAAGCTTTCTTT.

CDR3 sequence: CATSEPRTGTDTQYF. DNA for the CDR3: TGTGCCACCAGTGAACCTCGTACTGGCACAGATACGCAGTATTTT. V and J are TRBV24-1 and TRBJ2-3, with D hard to call. Germline loops: CDR1 KGHDR, CDR2 SFDVKD. Deletions cut 4 bases from V and 1 base from J, with 11 bases between. There are 15 residues in the CDR3.

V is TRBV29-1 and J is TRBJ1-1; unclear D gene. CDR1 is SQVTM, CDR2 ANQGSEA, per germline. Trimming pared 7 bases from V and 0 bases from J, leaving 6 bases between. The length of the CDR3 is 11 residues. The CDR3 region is CSGTVNTEAFF. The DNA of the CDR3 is TGCAGCGGTACGGTGAACACTGAAGCTTTCTTT.

DNA of the CDR3: TGTGCCAGCAGTTACCGGGATGGAGGGGGCGCGGACATTCAGTACTTC. Translating it yields CASSYRDGGGADIQYF. The chain is built from TRBV6-5 and TRBJ2-4; D might be TRBD1 (7 bases). Germline CDR1 and CDR2: MNHEY and SVGAGI. Between the trimmed V and J ends, which lost 2 bases and 8 bases, there was a span of 19 bases. The CDR3 runs 16 residues.

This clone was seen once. The DNA for the CDR3 is TGTGCCAGCAGTTCGGGACAACTTGCTTTCTTT. Protein sequence: CASSSGQLAFF. The chain uses TRBV12-3 or TRBV12-4 and TRBJ1-1; the D gene is possibly TRBD1 (6 bases). The CDR3 contains 11 residues. Trimming stripped 4 bases from V and 11 bases from J, with 11 bases between.

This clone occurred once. The CDR3 nucleotides read TGTGCCAGCGTACTAGCGGGAGATAATGAGCAGTTCTTC. This translates into CASVLAGDNEQFF. The chain carries TRBV3-1 (or the pseudogene TRBV3-2) and TRBJ2-1; 11 nucleotides agree with TRBD2. The length of the CDR3 is 13 residues. Per the germline V gene, CDR1 is LGHDT and CDR2 is YNNKEL (reference sequence). V was clipped by 8 bases and J by 7 bases; unmatched bases: 4.

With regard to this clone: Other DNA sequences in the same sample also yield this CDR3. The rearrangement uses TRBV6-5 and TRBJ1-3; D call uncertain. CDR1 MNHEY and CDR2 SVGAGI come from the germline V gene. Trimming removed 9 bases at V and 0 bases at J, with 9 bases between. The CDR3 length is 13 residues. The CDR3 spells CASRRGSGNTIYF. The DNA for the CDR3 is TGTGCCAGTAGGCGGGGCTCTGGAAACACCATATATTTT.

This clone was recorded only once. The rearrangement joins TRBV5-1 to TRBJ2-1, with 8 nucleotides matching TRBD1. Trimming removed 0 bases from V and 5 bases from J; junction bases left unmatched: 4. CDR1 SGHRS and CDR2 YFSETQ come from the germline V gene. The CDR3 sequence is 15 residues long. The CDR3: CASSLGQGRHNEQFF. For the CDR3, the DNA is TGCGCCAGCAGCTTGGGACAGGGGAGGCACAATGAGCAGTTCTTC.

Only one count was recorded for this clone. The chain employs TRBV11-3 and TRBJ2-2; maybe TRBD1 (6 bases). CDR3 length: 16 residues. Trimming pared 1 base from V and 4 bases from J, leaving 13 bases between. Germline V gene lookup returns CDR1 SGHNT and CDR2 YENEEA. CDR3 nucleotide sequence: TGTGCCAGCAGCTTAGGGGGGCAGGGGACCACCGGGGAGCTGTTTTTT. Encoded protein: CASSLGGQGTTGELFF.

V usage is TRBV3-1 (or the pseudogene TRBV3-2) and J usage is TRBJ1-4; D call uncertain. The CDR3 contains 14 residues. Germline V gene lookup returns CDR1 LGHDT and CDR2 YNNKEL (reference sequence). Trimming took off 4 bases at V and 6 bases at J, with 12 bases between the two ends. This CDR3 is CASSLGMSYEKLFF. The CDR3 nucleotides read TGTGCCAGCAGCCTCGGGATGTCTTATGAAAAACTGTTTTTT.

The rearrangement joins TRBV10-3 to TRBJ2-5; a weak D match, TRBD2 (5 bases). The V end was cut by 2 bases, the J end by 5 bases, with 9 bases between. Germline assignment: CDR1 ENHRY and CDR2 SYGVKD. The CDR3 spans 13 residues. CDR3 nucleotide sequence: TGTGCCATCAGTGAGGCGCGGAGGGAGACCCAGTACTTC. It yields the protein CAISEARRETQYF.

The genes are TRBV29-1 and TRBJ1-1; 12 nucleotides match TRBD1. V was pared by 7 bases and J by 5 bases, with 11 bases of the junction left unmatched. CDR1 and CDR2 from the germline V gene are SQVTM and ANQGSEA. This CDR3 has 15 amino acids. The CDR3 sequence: CSALPGQGAGTEAFF. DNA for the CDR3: TGCAGCGCCCTACCGGGACAGGGGGCTGGAACTGAAGCTTTCTTT.

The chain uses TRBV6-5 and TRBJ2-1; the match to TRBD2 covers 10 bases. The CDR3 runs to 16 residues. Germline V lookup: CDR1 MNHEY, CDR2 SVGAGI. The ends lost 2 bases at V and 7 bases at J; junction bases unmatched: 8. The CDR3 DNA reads TGTGCCAGCAGTTACGTCCCTAGCGGGAGATCAAATGAGCAGTTCTTC. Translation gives CASSYVPSGRSNEQFF.

CDR3 nucleotide sequence: TGTGCCAGCAGCTTACGGACTACGTTTGTGGAGACCCAGTACTTC. It encodes CASSLRTTFVETQYF. This chain uses TRBV11-2 with TRBJ2-5, with a tentative D call TRBD2 (6 bases). The CDR3 consists of 15 residues. V was pared by 2 bases and J by 5 bases, with 15 bases between. Looked up from germline, CDR1 is SGHAT and CDR2 is FQNNGV.

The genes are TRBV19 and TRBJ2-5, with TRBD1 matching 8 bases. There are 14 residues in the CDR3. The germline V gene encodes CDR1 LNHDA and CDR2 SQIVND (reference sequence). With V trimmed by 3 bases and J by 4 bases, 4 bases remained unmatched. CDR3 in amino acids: CASSIRQGSETQYF. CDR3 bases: TGTGCCAGTAGTATTCGACAGGGGTCAGAGACCCAGTACTTC.

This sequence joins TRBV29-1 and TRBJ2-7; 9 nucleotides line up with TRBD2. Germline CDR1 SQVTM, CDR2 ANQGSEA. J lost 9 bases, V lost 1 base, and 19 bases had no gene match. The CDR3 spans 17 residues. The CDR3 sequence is CSVEASTLAGAPVAQYF. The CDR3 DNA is TGCAGCGTTGAAGCCTCAACATTAGCGGGAGCCCCGGTTGCGCAGTACTTC.

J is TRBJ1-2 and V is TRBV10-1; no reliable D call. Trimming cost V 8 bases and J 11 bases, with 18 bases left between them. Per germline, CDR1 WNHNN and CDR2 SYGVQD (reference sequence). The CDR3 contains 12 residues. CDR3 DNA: TGCGCCAGCCCCCCTCCAGCCGCGGGATACACCTTC. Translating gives CASPPPAAGYTF.

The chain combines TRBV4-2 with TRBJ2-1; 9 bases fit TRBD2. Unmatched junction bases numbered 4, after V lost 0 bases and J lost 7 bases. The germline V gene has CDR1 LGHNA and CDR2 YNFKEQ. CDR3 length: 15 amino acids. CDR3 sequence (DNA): TGTGCCAGCAGCCAAGATGGGGGACTAGCAAATGAGCAGTTCTTC. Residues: CASSQDGGLANEQFF.

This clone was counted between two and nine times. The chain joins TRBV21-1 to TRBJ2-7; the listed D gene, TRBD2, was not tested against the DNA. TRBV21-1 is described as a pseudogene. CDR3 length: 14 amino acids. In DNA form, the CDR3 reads TGTGCCAGTCCGGGGGGTCTCTGCTCCTACGAGCAGTACTTC. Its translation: CASPGGLCSYEQYF.

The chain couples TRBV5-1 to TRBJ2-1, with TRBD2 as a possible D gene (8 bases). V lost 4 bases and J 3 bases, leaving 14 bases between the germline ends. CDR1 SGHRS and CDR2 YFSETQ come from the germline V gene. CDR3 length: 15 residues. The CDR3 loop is CASSREGAVYNEQFF. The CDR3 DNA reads TGCGCCAGCAGCCGGGAGGGGGCAGTCTACAATGAGCAGTTCTTC. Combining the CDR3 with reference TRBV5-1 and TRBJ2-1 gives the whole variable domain KAGVTQTPRYLIKTRGQQVTLSCSPISGHRSVSWYQQTPGQGLQFLFEYFSETQRNKGNFPGRFSGRQFSNSRSEMNVSTLELGDSALYLCASSREGAVYNEQFFGPGTRLTVL.

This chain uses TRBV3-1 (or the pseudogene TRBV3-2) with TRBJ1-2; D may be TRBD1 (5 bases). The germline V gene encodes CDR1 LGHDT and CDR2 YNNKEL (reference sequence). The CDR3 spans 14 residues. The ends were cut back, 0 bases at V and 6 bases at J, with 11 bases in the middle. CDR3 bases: TGTGCCAGCAGCCAAGACCTTACCAGGGATGGCTACACCTTC. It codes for CASSQDLTRDGYTF.

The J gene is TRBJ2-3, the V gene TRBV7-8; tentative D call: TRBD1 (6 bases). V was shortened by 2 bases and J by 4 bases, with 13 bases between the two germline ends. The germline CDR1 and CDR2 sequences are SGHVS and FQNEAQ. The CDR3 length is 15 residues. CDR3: CASSLFRQGPDTQYF. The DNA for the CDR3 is TGTGCCAGCAGCTTATTCCGGCAGGGGCCAGATACGCAGTATTTT.

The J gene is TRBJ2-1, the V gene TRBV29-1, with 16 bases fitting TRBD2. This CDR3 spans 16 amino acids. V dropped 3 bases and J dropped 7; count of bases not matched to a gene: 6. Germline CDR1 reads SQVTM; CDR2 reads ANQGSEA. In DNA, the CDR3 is TGCAGCGTTGATGTGATGGGACTAGCGGGAGGGAATGAGCAGTTCTTC. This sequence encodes CSVDVMGLAGGNEQFF.

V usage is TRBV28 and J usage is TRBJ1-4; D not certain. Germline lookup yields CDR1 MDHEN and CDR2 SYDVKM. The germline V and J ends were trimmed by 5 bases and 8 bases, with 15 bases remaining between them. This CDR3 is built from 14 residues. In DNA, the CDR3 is TGTGCCAGCAGTATAGGTACCCCTAGCGAAAAACTGTTTTTT. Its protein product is CASSIGTPSEKLFF.

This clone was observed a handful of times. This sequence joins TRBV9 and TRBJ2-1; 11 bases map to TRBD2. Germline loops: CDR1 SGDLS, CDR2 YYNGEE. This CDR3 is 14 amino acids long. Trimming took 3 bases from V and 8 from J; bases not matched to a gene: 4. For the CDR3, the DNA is TGTGCCAGCAGCGGACTAGCGGGACCATATGAGCAGTTCTTC. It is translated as CASSGLAGPYEQFF.

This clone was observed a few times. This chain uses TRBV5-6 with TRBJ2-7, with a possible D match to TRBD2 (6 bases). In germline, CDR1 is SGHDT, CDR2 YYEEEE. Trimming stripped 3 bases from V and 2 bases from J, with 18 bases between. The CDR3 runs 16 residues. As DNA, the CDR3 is TGTGCCAGCAGCTCCGGCTTGGGAGGAAGGGCCTACGAGCAGTACTTC. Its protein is CASSSGLGGRAYEQYF.

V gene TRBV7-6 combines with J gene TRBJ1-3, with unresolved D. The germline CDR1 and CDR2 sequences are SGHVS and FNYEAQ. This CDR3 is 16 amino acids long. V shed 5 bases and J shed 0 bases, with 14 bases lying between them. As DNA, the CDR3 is TGTGCCAGCAGCCCGTCTGCGGCCTACTCTGGAAACACCATATATTTT. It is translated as CASSPSAAYSGNTIYF.